This TCR beta chain was captured in a study of identical twins. Study-wide findings and caveats: For out-of-frame beta sequences, excess twin sharing was weaker. Out-of-frame alpha sequences that twins shared showed excess low generation probability. Out-of-frame TCR alpha sharing observed in monozygotic twins exceeded model estimates.

Germline lookup yields CDR1 MNHEY and CDR2 SMNVEV (reference sequence). V was trimmed by 3 bases and J by 3 bases, leaving 14 bases between them. This CDR3 region has 15 residues. TCRdb reanalysed the 5' RACE reads using MiXCR and keeps one entry per CDR3 protein. This sample yields around 450,000 distinct CDR3 sequences, of which around 14% are seen a single time; about 0.53% belongs to the top ten. This clonotype was found a few times. Its antigen is not identified. These data were also filed under a second study, of yellow fever vaccine responses in identical twins.

This sequence originates from a young woman in good health. Material for sequencing was CD4+ T cells sorted from blood. The chain employs TRBV27 and TRBJ1-2, with D possibly TRBD1 on 6 matching bases. The CDR3 reads CASSLGARGDYGYTF. Written as DNA, the CDR3 is TGTGCCAGCAGTTTGGGAGCCAGGGGAGACTATGGCTACACCTTC.